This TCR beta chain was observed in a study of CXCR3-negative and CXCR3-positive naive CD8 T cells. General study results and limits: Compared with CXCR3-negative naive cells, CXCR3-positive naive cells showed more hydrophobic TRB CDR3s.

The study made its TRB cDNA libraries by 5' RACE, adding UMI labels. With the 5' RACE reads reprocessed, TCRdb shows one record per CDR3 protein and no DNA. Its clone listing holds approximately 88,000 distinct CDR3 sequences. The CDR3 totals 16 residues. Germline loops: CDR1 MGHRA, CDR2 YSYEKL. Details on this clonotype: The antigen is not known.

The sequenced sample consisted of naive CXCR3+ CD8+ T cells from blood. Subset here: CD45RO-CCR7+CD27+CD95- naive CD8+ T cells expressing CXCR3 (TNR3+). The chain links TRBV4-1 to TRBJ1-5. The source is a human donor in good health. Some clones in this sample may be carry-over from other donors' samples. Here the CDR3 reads CASSQVSSWSNQPQHF.